A selection of T cell receptor beta chains follows, all from one sample in a study of blood T cell repertoires in COVID-19. Here immunoSEQ multiplex PCR was the method, and the copy in TCRdb shows in-frame clones only, minus some. The data show approximately 100,000 clones, less than 90% seen once. The specimen was peripheral blood. These receptors were taken from a woman in her sixties or seventies with acute or convalescent COVID-19. CDR3s include the opening cysteine and the closing phenylalanine or tryptophan. The D gene is left open where the match is weak. For some rows the clone size is stated as once, few or many, or as a class when expanded; others skip it.

>.|TRBD2|TRBV23-1|TRBJ2-3
CASSQFPTRDGRGTDTQYF
TGCGCCAGCAGTCAATTCCCCACCCGGGACGGGAGGGGCACAGATACGCAGTATTTT
>.|.|TRBV2|TRBJ1-5
CASSSSGGDQPQHF
TGTGCCAGCAGCTCCTCAGGAGGGGATCAGCCCCAGCATTTT
>once|.|TRBV2|TRBJ2-7
CASSFSQSYEQYF
TGTGCCAGCAGTTTTTCACAATCCTACGAGCAGTACTTC
>.|TRBD2|TRBV27|TRBJ2-2
CASSFGSGGARRDGELFF
TGTGCCAGCAGTTTTGGGAGCGGGGGGGCCCGTAGGGACGGGGAGCTGTTTTTT
>.|.|TRBV5-8|TRBJ1-2
CASSLTLAEAGSF
TGTGCCAGCAGCTTAACCCTGGCGGAGGCCGGATCCTTC
>.|TRBD2|TRBV3-1/TRBV3-2|TRBJ2-5
CASSQTKRGGEETQYF
TGTGCCAGCAGCCAAACAAAGCGGGGGGGTGAGGAGACCCAGTACTTC
>.|.|TRBV7-2|TRBJ1-3
CASSVDRTANTIYF
TGTGCCAGCAGCGTCGACAGGACGGCAAACACCATATATTTT
>.|.|TRBV5-1|TRBJ2-1
CASKTGQTYNEQFF
TGCGCCAGCAAGACCGGACAGACCTACAATGAGCAGTTCTTC
>.|TRBD1|TRBV19|TRBJ1-5
CASSMGQTGWDRQHF
TGTGCCAGTAGTATGGGCCAGACAGGGTGGGATCGCCAGCATTTT
>.|.|TRBV6-6|TRBJ1-2
CASSYPAARPIYTF
TGTGCCAGCAGTTACCCAGCGGCTCGTCCTATCTACACCTTC
>.|.|TRBV3-1/TRBV3-2|TRBJ2-3
CASSLTVGWGADTQYF
TGTGCCAGCAGCCTGACGGTGGGTTGGGGAGCAGATACGCAGTATTTT
>.|TRBD2|TRBV6-7|TRBJ2-5
CASRLSGLAGLRKTQYF
TGTGCCAGCAGGCTCTCGGGACTAGCGGGATTGCGGAAGACCCAGTACTTC
>.|.|TRBV3-1/TRBV3-2|TRBJ1-2
CASSLAFGGARTSNYGYTF
TGTGCCAGCAGCCTGGCTTTTGGGGGCGCGAGAACGTCTAACTATGGCTACACCTTC
>.|.|TRBV6-5|TRBJ1-4
CASKRGWTNEKLFF
TGTGCCAGCAAGAGGGGGTGGACTAATGAAAAACTGTTTTTT
>.|.|TRBV10-2|TRBJ2-3
CAAGAFRGSTDTQYF
TGCGCCGCAGGAGCTTTCAGGGGTAGCACAGATACGCAGTATTTT
>.|TRBD1|TRBV19|TRBJ1-1
CASSKARGTGGFEAFF
TGTGCCAGTAGTAAGGCGCGGGGGACAGGGGGCTTTGAAGCTTTCTTT
>few|.|TRBV30|TRBJ1-1
CAWSVSSGADTEAFF
TGTGCCTGGAGTGTAAGTTCAGGGGCGGACACTGAAGCTTTCTTT
>.|.|TRBV7-2|TRBJ2-4
CASSLGGSNIQYF
TGTGCCAGCAGCTTAGGGGGCTCAAACATTCAGTACTTC
>.|.|TRBV30|TRBJ1-5
CAWSQKGNQPQHF
TGTGCCTGGAGTCAAAAGGGGAATCAGCCCCAGCATTTT
>few|.|TRBV3-1/TRBV3-2|TRBJ1-2
CASSRRPMGAGGYTF
TGTGCCAGCAGCCGAAGGCCCATGGGGGCAGGTGGCTACACCTTC
>.|.|TRBV5-1|TRBJ1-2
CASSPFADTANYGYTF
TGCGCCAGCAGCCCCTTCGCAGACACGGCTAACTATGGCTACACCTTC
>.|.|TRBV15|TRBJ1-1
CATGRGHTAEAFF
TGTGCCACGGGGAGGGGTCACACAGCGGAAGCTTTCTTT
>.|.|TRBV5-4|TRBJ2-5
CASRADTLGETQYF
TGTGCCAGCAGGGCGGACACCCTCGGAGAGACCCAGTACTTC
>.|.|TRBV28|TRBJ1-2
CASSLGQAGGGYTF
TGTGCCAGCAGTTTAGGTCAGGCGGGAGGGGGCTACACCTTC
>.|.|TRBV21-1|TRBJ2-2
CASSRLLRVRFKNTGELFF
TGTGCCAGCAGCCGCCTCCTCCGGGTTCGGTTCAAAAACACCGGGGAGCTGTTTTTT
>few|.|TRBV6-4|TRBJ2-2
CASRRGRGTGELFF
TGTGCCAGCAGGCGAGGGCGGGGCACCGGGGAGCTGTTTTTT
>few|.|TRBV9|TRBJ1-6
CASSVAGESPLHF
TGTGCCAGCAGCGTCGCGGGGGAATCACCCCTCCACTTT
>.|.|TRBV4-1|TRBJ1-2
CASSQDTARRGYTF
TGCGCCAGCAGCCAAGATACAGCCAGACGAGGCTACACCTTC
>once|TRBD1|TRBV30|TRBJ1-6
CAWTPGGSSYNSPLHF
TGTGCCTGGACCCCAGGGGGAAGCTCCTATAATTCACCCCTCCACTTT
>.|TRBD1|TRBV5-8|TRBJ1-4
CASSRTGFATNEKLFF
TGTGCCAGCAGCAGGACAGGGTTTGCGACTAATGAAAAACTGTTTTTT
>few|.|TRBV28|TRBJ1-6
CASSLGGKALHF
TGTGCCAGCAGTTTGGGCGGGAAGGCCCTCCACTTT
>.|.|TRBV19|TRBJ1-4
CATTGLTNEKLFF
TGTGCCACTACAGGGTTAACTAATGAAAAACTGTTTTTT
>.|.|TRBV4-1|TRBJ1-1
CASSQDLSTEAFF
TGCGCCAGCAGCCAAGACCTAAGCACTGAAGCTTTCTTT
>.|.|TRBV19|TRBJ2-4
CASRARLANGKNIQYF
TGTGCCAGTAGAGCCCGACTGGCAAACGGCAAAAACATTCAGTACTTC
>.|TRBD2|TRBV6-4|TRBJ2-1
CASSTSGTGNEQFF
TGTGCCAGCAGTACTAGCGGGACTGGCAATGAGCAGTTCTTC
>.|TRBD2|TRBV7-3|TRBJ2-2
CASSPHMGTMDTGELFF
TGTGCCAGCAGCCCGCATATGGGGACTATGGACACCGGGGAGCTGTTTTTT
>.|.|TRBV10-3|TRBJ1-2
CAISEEAIGGYTF
TGTGCCATCAGTGAGGAGGCGATAGGTGGCTACACCTTC
>.|.|TRBV6-1|TRBJ1-6
CASSEAGYSPLHF
TGTGCCAGCAGTGAAGCCGGGTATTCACCCCTCCACTTT
>.|.|TRBV29-1|TRBJ2-3
CSVYEYTDTQYF
TGCAGCGTATATGAGTACACAGATACGCAGTATTTT
>.|.|TRBV5-1|TRBJ2-2
CASSLAGGTGELFF
TGCGCCAGCAGCTTGGCCGGGGGCACCGGGGAGCTGTTTTTT
>.|.|TRBV28|TRBJ2-7
CASSFSYEQYF
TGTGCCAGCAGTTTCTCTTACGAGCAGTACTTC
>few|.|TRBV10-2|TRBJ2-7
CASKRETTPYEQYF
TGCGCCAGCAAGAGGGAGACTACCCCCTACGAGCAGTACTTC
>.|.|TRBV24-1|TRBJ2-7
CATSDFPAYEQYF
TGTGCCACCAGTGATTTCCCCGCCTACGAGCAGTACTTC
>.|.|TRBV15|TRBJ1-1
CATSVRGLNTEAFF
TGTGCCACCAGCGTCCGGGGATTGAACACTGAAGCTTTCTTT
>.|TRBD1|TRBV28|TRBJ1-2
CASSSGQAYGYTF
TGTGCCAGCAGTTCCGGACAGGCCTATGGCTACACCTTC
>.|TRBD2|TRBV7-8|TRBJ2-1
CASSRAISGSGNEQFF
TGTGCCAGCAGCCGAGCTATTAGCGGGAGTGGGAATGAGCAGTTCTTC
>.|.|TRBV15|TRBJ1-5
CATSRGGGNQPQHF
TGTGCCACCAGCAGAGGGGGCGGCAATCAGCCCCAGCATTTT
>few|.|TRBV30|TRBJ1-3
CAWHAPGTGNTIYF
TGTGCCTGGCACGCCCCGGGAACAGGAAACACCATATATTTT
>.|.|TRBV7-3|TRBJ2-1
CASGTGGPNNEQFF
TGTGCCAGCGGAACCGGGGGGCCCAACAATGAGCAGTTCTTC
>.|TRBD2|TRBV5-6|TRBJ2-1
CASSAGGDDEQFF
TGTGCCAGCAGTGCGGGAGGGGACGATGAGCAGTTCTTC
>.|.|TRBV5-1|TRBJ2-1
CASSLSGEQSYNEQFF
TGCGCCAGCAGCTTGAGCGGCGAGCAGTCCTACAATGAGCAGTTCTTC
>.|TRBD1|TRBV18|TRBJ2-7
CASSVRQGDEQYF
TGTGCCAGCTCGGTTAGACAGGGAGACGAGCAGTACTTC
>.|TRBD2|TRBV6-5|TRBJ2-7
CASSTFGGSFYEQYF
TGTGCCAGCAGTACCTTTGGCGGGAGTTTCTACGAGCAGTACTTC
>.|.|TRBV10-2|TRBJ1-6
CASRGAVGSPLHF
TGCGCCAGCAGGGGCGCAGTCGGATCACCCCTCCACTTT
>.|.|TRBV3-1/TRBV3-2|TRBJ2-5
CASSTAGTQETQYF
TGTGCCAGCAGCACGGCCGGGACTCAAGAGACCCAGTACTTC
>.|TRBD1|TRBV6-5|TRBJ2-2
CASRLTGRAGELFF
TGTGCCAGCAGGTTGACAGGGCGGGCCGGGGAGCTGTTTTTT